This T cell receptor (beta chain) was sequenced in a study of T cell clonotyping in hematopoietic cell transplantation. The assay was immunoSEQ multiplex PCR, and TCRdb's table has in-frame clones only and misses some. The table lists just over 1,500 clones, 80% to 90% of them singletons. Trimming removed 4 bases from V and 9 bases from J, with 10 bases in between. The germline gives CDR1 MNHEY, CDR2 SMNVEV (reference sequence). CDR3 length: 13 residues. The sequencing here drew on PBMCs, taken 30 days after allogeneic stem cell transplant. This receptor was obtained from a male patient aged 25-45 years who had an allogeneic stem cell transplant, so T cells may come from the graft donor. Some clones in this sample may be carry-over from other donors' samples. The chain employs TRBV27 and TRBJ1-6; D remains ambiguous. As DNA, the CDR3 is TGTGCCAGCAGTTCCCCAAGACCTTCACCCCTCCACTTT. This translates into CASSSPRPSPLHF.